This TCR beta chain was sequenced during a study of T cell clonotyping in hematopoietic cell transplantation. Overall study findings and caveats: Pathologically expanded recipient clonotypes increased progressively from day 30 to day 180 as diversity fell.

V lost 7 bases and J 5 bases, leaving 9 bases between the germline ends. In germline, CDR1 is LNHDA, CDR2 SQIVND (reference sequence). The CDR3 sequence is 12 residues long. Some clones are missing from TCRdb's copy, which holds only in-frame ones; the method was immunoSEQ multiplex PCR. The sample consists of more than 20,000 clones, roughly nine tenths of them appearing once. Time point specified: recipient sample about 28 days before transplant, after cytoreduction. Concerning this clone itself: Its cognate antigen is unknown.

The sample consisted of peripheral blood mononuclear cells, taken before stem cell transplant. V gene TRBV19 combines with J gene TRBJ2-1, with D perhaps TRBD1 (5 bases). The clonotype originates from a man aged 18-30 years with biphenotypic leukemia. Some clones in this sample may be carry-over from other donors' samples. The CDR3 sequence: CASKGRDNEQFF. The CDR3 DNA reads as TGTGCCAGTAAAGGCAGGGACAATGAGCAGTTCTTC.